This T cell receptor beta chain was recovered during a study of control samples from healthy donors and cancer patients. Germline V gene data show CDR1 as SNHLY and CDR2 as FYNNEI. Trimming removed 6 bases from V and 6 bases from J, with 14 bases in between. This CDR3 has 13 residues. Profiling relied on immunoSEQ multiplex PCR, and the TCRdb table lists in-frame clones only, not all of them. The table has 96,000 or so clones, roughly 93% seen once. The receptor's source is a man between 18 and 29 years old in good health. Sequencing was carried out using blood. The chain recombines TRBV2 with TRBJ1-2, with a possible D match to TRBD1 (5 bases). CDR3 sequence reads: CASSERGWDGYTF. The CDR3 coding sequence is TGTGCCAGCAGCGAACGGGGGTGGGATGGCTACACCTTC.